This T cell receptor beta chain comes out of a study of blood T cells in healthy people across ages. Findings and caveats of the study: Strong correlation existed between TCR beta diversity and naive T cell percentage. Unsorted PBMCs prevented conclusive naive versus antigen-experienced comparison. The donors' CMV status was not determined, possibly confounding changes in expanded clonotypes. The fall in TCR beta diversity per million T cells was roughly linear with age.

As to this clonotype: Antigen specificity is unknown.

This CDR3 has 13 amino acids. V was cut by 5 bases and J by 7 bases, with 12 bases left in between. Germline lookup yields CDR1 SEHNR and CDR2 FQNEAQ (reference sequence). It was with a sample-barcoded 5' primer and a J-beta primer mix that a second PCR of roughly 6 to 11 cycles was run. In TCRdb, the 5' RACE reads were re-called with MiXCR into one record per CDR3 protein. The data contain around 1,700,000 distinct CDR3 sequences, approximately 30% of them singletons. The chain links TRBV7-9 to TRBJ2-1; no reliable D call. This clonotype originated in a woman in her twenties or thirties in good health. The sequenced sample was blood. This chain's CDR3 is CASSLEAQNEQFF. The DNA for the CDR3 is TGTGCCAGCAGCCTCGAGGCACAAAATGAGCAGTTCTTC.